This TCR beta chain was obtained from a study of technical replicates of blood from several donors. The table came from immunoSEQ multiplex PCR; TCRdb's copy has only in-frame clones and leaves some out. The data show approximately 100,000 clones, 96% seen once. The V gene lost 2 bases and the J gene lost 3 bases, with 13 bases spanning the gap. This CDR3 region has 15 residues. Germline V CDR1 and CDR2: SGHTA, FQGTGA. Sequenced sample: T cells isolated from PBMCs. This clonotype was sampled from a human donor in good health. The J gene is TRBJ1-1, the V gene TRBV7-3; TRBD1 is a possible D gene (6 bases). The CDR3 DNA is TGTGCCAGCAGCTTATCGGCAGGGGCGGACACTGAAGCTTTCTTT. Its protein product is CASSLSAGADTEAFF.